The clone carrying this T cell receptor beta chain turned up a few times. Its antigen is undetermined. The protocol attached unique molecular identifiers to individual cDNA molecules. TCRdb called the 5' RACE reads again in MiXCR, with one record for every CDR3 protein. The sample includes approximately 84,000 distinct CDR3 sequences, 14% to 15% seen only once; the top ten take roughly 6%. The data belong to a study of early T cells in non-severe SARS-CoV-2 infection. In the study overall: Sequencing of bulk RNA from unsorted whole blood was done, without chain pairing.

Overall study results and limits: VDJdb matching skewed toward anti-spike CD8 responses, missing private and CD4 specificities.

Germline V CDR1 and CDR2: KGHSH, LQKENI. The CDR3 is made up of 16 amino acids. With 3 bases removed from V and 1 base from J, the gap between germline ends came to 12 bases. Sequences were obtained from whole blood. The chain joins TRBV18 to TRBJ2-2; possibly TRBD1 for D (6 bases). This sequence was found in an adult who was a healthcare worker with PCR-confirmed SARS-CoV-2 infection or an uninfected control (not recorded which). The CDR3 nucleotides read TGTGCCAGCTCACCCTTCAAACAGGGGAACACCGGGGAGCTGTTTTTT. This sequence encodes CASSPFKQGNTGELFF.